This TCR beta chain was observed in a study of CD8 T cells in ankylosing spondylitis. Broader study findings: What appeared characteristic of ankylosing spondylitis blood was a TCR beta motif of 7 or 8 highly homologous variants. Relatively scarce in peripheral blood, disease-linked clones were CD8+. Some of the motif variants had earlier been found in reactive arthritis patients' fluid and blood.

The V end lost 7 bases, the J end lost 8 bases, and 11 bases lay between the germline ends. Germline values: CDR1 SQVTM, CDR2 ANQGSEA. The length of the CDR3 is 11 residues. TCRdb processed the 5' RACE reads anew with MiXCR; each CDR3 protein has one entry. Here the sample spans more than 400,000 distinct CDR3 sequences, roughly 5.2% being singletons. At least ten counts were recorded for this clonotype. Its antigen remains unknown. V is TRBV29-1 and J is TRBJ1-4, with D perhaps matching TRBD1 (5 bases). This receptor was obtained from a male donor with ankylosing spondylitis. The sequencing input was blood, either unsorted or a sorted T cell fraction (not recorded which). The CDR3 loop reads CSGAQAEKLFF. CDR3 nucleotides: TGCAGCGGGGCACAGGCGGAAAAACTGTTTTTT.